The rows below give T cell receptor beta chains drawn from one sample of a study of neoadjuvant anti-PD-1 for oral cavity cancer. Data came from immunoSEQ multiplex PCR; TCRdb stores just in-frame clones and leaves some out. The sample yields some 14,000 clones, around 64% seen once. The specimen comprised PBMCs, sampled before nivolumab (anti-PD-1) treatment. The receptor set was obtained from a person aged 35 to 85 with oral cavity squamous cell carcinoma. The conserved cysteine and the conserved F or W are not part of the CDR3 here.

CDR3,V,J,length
ASSHTGTANTGELF,TRBV4-1,TRBJ2-2,14
ASSLARGLDIYSNQPQH,TRBV11-3,TRBJ1-5,17
ASSLGTRDSTYEQY,TRBV7-8,TRBJ2-7,14
ASSFRSGGQETQY,TRBV5-1,TRBJ2-5,13
ASSLSQGAWDEQF,TRBV5-5,TRBJ2-1,13
ASSLIGTGEQF,TRBV7-3,TRBJ2-1,11
SARLVEQF,TRBV20-1,TRBJ2-1,8
ASSVTGTGELF,TRBV9,TRBJ2-2,11
ATSTQFSGTSMGETQY,TRBV15,TRBJ2-5,16
ASSLSLSGNQPQH,TRBV28,TRBJ1-5,13
ASSQGPTIYNEQF,TRBV14,TRBJ2-1,13
ATSLRGTEYQPQH,TRBV28,TRBJ1-5,13
SAWLDRSAF,TRBV20-1,TRBJ1-1,9
ASSYTGPNSPLH,TRBV6-5,TRBJ1-6,12
ASSPQRGGTETQY,TRBV7-9,TRBJ2-5,13
SAHGGSSYEQF,TRBV29-1,TRBJ2-1,11
ASSQTGVNTEAF,TRBV5-6,TRBJ1-1,12
ASSLDGRDILYNEQF,TRBV11-3,TRBJ2-1,15
ASSQDRRALNYHYGYT,TRBV4-2,TRBJ1-2,16
ASSVVGLAGYEQF,TRBV9,TRBJ2-1,13
ASTERGFGGANVLT,TRBV2,TRBJ2-6,14
ASSGQPYGYT,TRBV7-2,TRBJ1-2,10
ASQGGGTDTQY,TRBV9,TRBJ2-3,11
ASMGYGGVGNQPQH,TRBV2,TRBJ1-5,14
ASSDLGSSGANVLT,TRBV6-4,TRBJ2-6,14
ASSLRQGFSEAF,TRBV14,TRBJ1-1,12
ASSLEGGPTDTQY,TRBV11-3,TRBJ2-3,13
ASSVAGGEDSPLH,TRBV9,TRBJ1-6,13
ASSFTPSGNTIY,TRBV7-9,TRBJ1-3,12
AWSPRGRNTEAF,TRBV30,TRBJ1-1,12
ATSRDRTSYEQY,TRBV15,TRBJ2-7,12
ASSLASGRVSNTGELF,TRBV5-1,TRBJ2-2,16